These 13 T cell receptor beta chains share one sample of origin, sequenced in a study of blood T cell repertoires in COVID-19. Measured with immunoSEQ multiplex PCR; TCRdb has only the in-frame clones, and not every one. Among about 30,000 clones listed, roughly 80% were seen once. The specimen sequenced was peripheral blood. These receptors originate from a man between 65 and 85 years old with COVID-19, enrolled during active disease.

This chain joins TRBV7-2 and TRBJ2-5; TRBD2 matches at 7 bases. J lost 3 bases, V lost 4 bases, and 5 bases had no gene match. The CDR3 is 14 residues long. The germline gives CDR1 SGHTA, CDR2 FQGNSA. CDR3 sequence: CASSYGSGKETQYF. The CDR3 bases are TGTGCCAGCAGCTATGGCAGCGGGAAAGAGACCCAGTACTTC. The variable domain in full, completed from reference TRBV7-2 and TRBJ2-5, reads GAGVSQSPSNKVTEKGKDVELRCDPISGHTALYWYRQSLGQGLEFLIYFQGNSAPDKSGLPSDRFSAERTGGSVSTLTIQRTQQEDSAVYLCASSYGSGKETQYFGPGTRLLVL.

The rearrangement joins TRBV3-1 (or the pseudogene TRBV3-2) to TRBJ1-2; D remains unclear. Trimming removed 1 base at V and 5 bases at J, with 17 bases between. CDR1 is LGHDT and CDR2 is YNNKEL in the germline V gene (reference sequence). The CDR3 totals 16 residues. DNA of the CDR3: TGTGCCAGCAGCCAAGTTAACGGAGAACTTCCTTATGGCTACACCTTC. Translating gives CASSQVNGELPYGYTF.

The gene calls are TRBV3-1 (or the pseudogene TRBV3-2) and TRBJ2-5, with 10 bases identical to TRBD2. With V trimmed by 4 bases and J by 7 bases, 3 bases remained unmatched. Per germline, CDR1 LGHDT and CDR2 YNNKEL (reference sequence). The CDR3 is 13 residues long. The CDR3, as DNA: TGTGCCAGCAGCCCGAAGCGGGAGGGGACCCAGTACTTC. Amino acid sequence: CASSPKREGTQYF.

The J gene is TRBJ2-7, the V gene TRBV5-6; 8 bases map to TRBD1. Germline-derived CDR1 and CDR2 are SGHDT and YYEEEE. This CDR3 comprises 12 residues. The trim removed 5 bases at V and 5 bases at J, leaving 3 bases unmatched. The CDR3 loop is CASSQGADEQYF. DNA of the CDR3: TGTGCCAGCAGTCAGGGGGCTGACGAGCAGTACTTC.

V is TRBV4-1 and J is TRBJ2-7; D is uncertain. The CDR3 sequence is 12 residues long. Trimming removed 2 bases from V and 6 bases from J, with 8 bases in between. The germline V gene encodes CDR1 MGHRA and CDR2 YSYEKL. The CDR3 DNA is TGCGCCAGCAGCCAAAGTACCGGCGAGCAGTACTTC. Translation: CASSQSTGEQYF.

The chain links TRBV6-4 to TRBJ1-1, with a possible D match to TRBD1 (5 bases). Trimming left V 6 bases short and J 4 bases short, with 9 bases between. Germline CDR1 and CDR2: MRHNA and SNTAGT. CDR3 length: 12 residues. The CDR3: CASSGGGTEAFF. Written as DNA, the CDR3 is TGTGCCAGCAGCGGGGGTGGCACTGAAGCTTTCTTT.

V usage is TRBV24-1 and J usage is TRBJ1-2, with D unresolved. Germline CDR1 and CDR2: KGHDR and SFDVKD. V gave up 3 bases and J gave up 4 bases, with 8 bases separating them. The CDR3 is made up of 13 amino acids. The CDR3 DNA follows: TGTGCCACCAGTGATCGGAGCGGCTATGGCTACACCTTC. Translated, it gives CATSDRSGYGYTF.

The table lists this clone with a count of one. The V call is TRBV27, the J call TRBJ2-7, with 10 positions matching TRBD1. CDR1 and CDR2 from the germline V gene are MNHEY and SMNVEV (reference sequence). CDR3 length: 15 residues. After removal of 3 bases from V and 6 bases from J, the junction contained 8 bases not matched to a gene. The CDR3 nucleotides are TGTGCCAGCAGTTTGTCCCTGACAGGGGGCTCCGAGCAGTACTTC. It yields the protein CASSLSLTGGSEQYF.

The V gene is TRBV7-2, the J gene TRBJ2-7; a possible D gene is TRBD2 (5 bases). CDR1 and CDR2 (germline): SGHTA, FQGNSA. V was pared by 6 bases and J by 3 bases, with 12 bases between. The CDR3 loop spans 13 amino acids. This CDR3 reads CASSTAVGYEQYF. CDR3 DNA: TGTGCCAGCAGTACAGCGGTCGGCTACGAGCAGTACTTC. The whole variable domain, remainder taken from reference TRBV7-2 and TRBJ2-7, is GAGVSQSPSNKVTEKGKDVELRCDPISGHTALYWYRQSLGQGLEFLIYFQGNSAPDKSGLPSDRFSAERTGGSVSTLTIQRTQQEDSAVYLCASSTAVGYEQYFGPGTRLTVT.

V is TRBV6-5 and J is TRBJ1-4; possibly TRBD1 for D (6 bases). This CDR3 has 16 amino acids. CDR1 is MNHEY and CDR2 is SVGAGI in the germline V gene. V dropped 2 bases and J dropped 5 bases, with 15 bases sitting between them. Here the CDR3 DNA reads TGTGCCAGCAGTTACACAATGACAGGCCACAATGAAAAACTGTTTTTT. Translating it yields CASSYTMTGHNEKLFF.

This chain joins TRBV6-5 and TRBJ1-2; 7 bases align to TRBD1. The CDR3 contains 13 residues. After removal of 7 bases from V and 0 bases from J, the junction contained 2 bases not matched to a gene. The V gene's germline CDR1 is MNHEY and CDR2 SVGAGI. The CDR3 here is CASKGQTNYGYTF. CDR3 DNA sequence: TGTGCCAGCAAGGGACAGACTAACTATGGCTACACCTTC.

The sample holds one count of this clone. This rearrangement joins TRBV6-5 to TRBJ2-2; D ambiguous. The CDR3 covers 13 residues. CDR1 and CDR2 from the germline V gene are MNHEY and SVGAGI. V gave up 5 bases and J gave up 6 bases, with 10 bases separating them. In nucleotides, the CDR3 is TGTGCCAGCAGTCGCCCACGGGCCGGGGAGCTGTTTTTT. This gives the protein CASSRPRAGELFF.

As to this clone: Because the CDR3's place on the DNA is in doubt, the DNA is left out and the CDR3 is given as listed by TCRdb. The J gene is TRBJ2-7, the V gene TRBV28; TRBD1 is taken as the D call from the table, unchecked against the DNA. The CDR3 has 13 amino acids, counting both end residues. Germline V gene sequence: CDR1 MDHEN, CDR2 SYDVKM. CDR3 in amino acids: CASSTSTAYEQYF.